The source of this T cell receptor beta chain is a study of T cell responses to AZD1222 COVID-19 vaccine. The data were produced by immunoSEQ multiplex PCR, yet TCRdb's version contains in-frame clones alone and is incomplete. The repertoire has about 80,000 clones, 85% to 95% of them found once; the top ten carry 6.5% to 9.5%. The sample in question was peripheral blood, obtained 28 days after the second AZD1222 dose. The receptor was derived from an adult who received the AZD1222 COVID-19 vaccine.

The CDR3 here is CSVDGHSSPSSSYNEQFF. The DNA of the CDR3 is TGCAGCGTTGACGGGCATTCGTCCCCCTCCTCTTCCTACAATGAGCAGTTCTTC. This sequence joins TRBV29-1 and TRBJ2-1, with D uncertain. There are 18 residues in the CDR3. Trimming shortened V by 3 bases and J by 1 base, and 22 bases separated the two germline ends. In germline, CDR1 is SQVTM, CDR2 ANQGSEA.